A single sample is the source of the 21 T cell receptor beta chains below, sequenced in a study of Ad26.COV2.S vaccination and SARS-CoV-2 variants (TCRdb year 2021). The library was built by means of the immunoSEQ multiplex PCR assay. This is the immuneACCESS table as TCRdb keeps it, with only in-frame sequences that have V and J called. A part of the clones is gone; compared with another copy, unresolved V genes explain less than half, and the rest is unexplained. This sample gives about 480,000 clones in total; approximately 90% of them show up just once. Of the sample, 9.5% to 15% falls within the top ten clones. Interpreted using the paper, the treatment or condition label stands for: roughly 20 received Ad26.COV2.S at low or high dose, single or two shots; 5 received placebo; per-sample allocation not given. For vaccine and placebo recipients, the sequenced repertoires came from samples collected on day 63 after the first injection.

Sequenced here: peripheral blood, sampled in a trial of Ad26.COV2.S vaccine versus placebo. Every receptor here comes from a person aged 18-65 years who received the Ad26.COV2.S COVID-19 vaccine or a placebo.

This clone was recorded once. The rearrangement uses TRBV28 and TRBJ2-5, with D unresolved. This CDR3 is built from 15 residues. The V and J ends lost 5 bases and 1 base respectively, with 14 bases between them. The germline V gene encodes CDR1 MDHEN and CDR2 SYDVKM. The CDR3 protein is CASSNTIRPQETQYF. CDR3 in DNA: TGTGCCAGCAGTAACACTATTCGTCCCCAAGAGACCCAGTACTTC.

This clone was picked up many times. This chain joins TRBV2 and TRBJ1-5; no firm D call. The V end lost 1 base, the J end lost 2 bases, and 9 bases lay between the germline ends. This CDR3 has 15 amino acids. Germline CDR1 SNHLY, CDR2 FYNNEI. CDR3 sequence reads: CASSEDVVGNQPQHF. DNA of the CDR3: TGTGCCAGCAGTGAAGATGTGGTTGGCAATCAGCCCCAGCATTTT.

The chain has TRBV7-3 and TRBJ2-1; D not resolved. Germline lookup yields CDR1 SGHTA and CDR2 FQGTGA. Trimming pared 3 bases from V and 1 base from J, leaving 4 bases between. This CDR3 spans 13 amino acids. Written as DNA, the CDR3 is TGTGCCAGCAGCTTCGATTCCTACAATGAGCAGTTCTTC. This translates into CASSFDSYNEQFF.

CDR3 nucleotides: TGTGCCAGCAGTCCCCCCCTCGGGCTCAACACTGAAGCTTTCTTT. This codes for CASSPPLGLNTEAFF. The V and J genes are TRBV6-6 and TRBJ1-1; D ambiguous. This CDR3 has 15 residues. V was pared by 5 bases and J by 2 bases, with 15 bases between. CDR1 is MNHNY, CDR2 SVGAGI, per germline (reference sequence).

The J gene is TRBJ2-6, the V gene TRBV27; no firm D call. This CDR3 has 15 residues. Trimming cost V 2 bases and J 2 bases, with 7 bases left between them. The germline gives CDR1 MNHEY, CDR2 SMNVEV (reference sequence). The CDR3 bases are TGTGCCAGCAGTTTACTGGGTCCTGGGGCCAACGTCCTGACTTTC. As protein: CASSLLGPGANVLTF.

The chain links TRBV30 to TRBJ2-7; weak D call: TRBD2 (5 bases). Trimming removed 7 bases at V and 6 bases at J, with 25 bases between. The CDR3 totals 15 residues. Germline CDR1 reads GTSNPN; CDR2 reads SVGIG (reference sequence). The CDR3 reads CASSTRGWERAEQYF. The CDR3 nucleotides read TGTGCCTCCAGCACAAGAGGGTGGGAACGGGCCGAGCAGTACTTC.

The chain joins TRBV10-3 to TRBJ1-1; D gene unclear. V lost 10 bases and J lost 1, with 13 bases in between. The length of the CDR3 is 13 residues. Germline V gene data show CDR1 as ENHRY and CDR2 as SYGVKD. CDR3 residues: CATSDGQNTEAFF. Here the CDR3 DNA reads TGTGCCACCTCGGACGGGCAGAACACTGAAGCTTTCTTT.

The V and J genes are TRBV18 and TRBJ2-3; no firm D call. Germline-derived CDR1 and CDR2 are KGHSH and LQKENI. V gave up 4 bases and J gave up 6 bases, with 11 bases separating them. The CDR3 is 13 amino acids. For the CDR3, the DNA is TGTGCCAGCTCACAAGGCGGTTGGGATACGCAGTATTTT. Translation: CASSQGGWDTQYF.

V usage is TRBV5-1 and J usage is TRBJ2-7; weak D call: TRBD1 (5 bases). CDR3 length: 12 residues. Trimming took 0 bases from V and 13 from J, leaving 14 bases between them. The germline V gene has CDR1 SGHRS and CDR2 YFSETQ. CDR3 nucleotide sequence: TGCGCCAGCAGCTTGGGGACACGATCTCTATACTTC. Protein: CASSLGTRSLYF.

The rearrangement joins TRBV20-1 to TRBJ2-7; unclear D gene. CDR3 length equals 10 residues. The germline V gene has CDR1 DFQATT and CDR2 SNEGSKA (reference sequence). The ends were cut back, 6 bases at V and 6 bases at J, with 9 bases in the middle. This CDR3 is CSAKDSEQYF. In DNA form, the CDR3 reads TGCAGTGCAAAAGACTCCGAGCAGTACTTC.

DNA of the CDR3: TGTGCCAGCAGCCCCCAGGCGGTTGTTGAGACCCAGTACTTC. Its protein product is CASSPQAVVETQYF. The gene calls are TRBV7-2 and TRBJ2-5; D is uncertain. With 5 bases removed from V and 5 bases from J, the gap between germline ends came to 15 bases. The CDR3 spans 14 residues. The germline V gene has CDR1 SGHTA and CDR2 FQGNSA.

The chain is built from TRBV25-1 and TRBJ2-1, with TRBD2 matching 11 bases. Germline assignment: CDR1 MGHDK and CDR2 SYGVNS. The ends lost 4 bases at V and 7 bases at J; junction bases unmatched: 6. There are 15 residues in the CDR3. The CDR3 nucleotides read TGTGCCAGCAGTGGGACTAGCGGGCAACGGAATGAGCAGTTCTTC. This encodes CASSGTSGQRNEQFF.

The rearrangement uses TRBV5-5 and TRBJ2-6; tentatively, D is TRBD2 (5 bases). The CDR3 loop spans 17 amino acids. Trimming left V 2 bases short and J 1 base short, with 13 bases between. The germline gives CDR1 SGHKS, CDR2 YYEKEE (reference sequence). The CDR3 DNA is TGTGCCAGCAGCTTCCGCGGACTCCCTTCTGGGGCCAACGTCCTGACTTTC. It translates to CASSFRGLPSGANVLTF.

The rearrangement joins TRBV28 to TRBJ2-5; D may be TRBD2 (6 bases). The V end was cut by 2 bases, the J end by 4 bases, with 11 bases between. Germline-derived CDR1 and CDR2 are MDHEN and SYDVKM. This CDR3 has 14 residues. The CDR3 region is CASSLAGGSETQYF. DNA of the CDR3: TGTGCCAGCAGTTTAGCCGGGGGATCAGAGACCCAGTACTTC.

The chain combines TRBV21-1 with TRBJ2-1; the table gives TRBD2 as D, unverified against the DNA. TRBV21-1 corresponds to a pseudogene. The CDR3 is made up of 15 amino acids. DNA of the CDR3: TGTGCCAGCAGCAAAGGGCAGCGGGAGGGCACGGAGCAGTTCTTC. It is translated as CASSKGQREGTEQFF.

The chain combines TRBV28 with TRBJ1-5; D is ambiguous. Per germline, CDR1 MDHEN and CDR2 SYDVKM. V lost 8 bases and J lost 10, with 21 bases in between. CDR3 size: 14 residues. The CDR3 spells CASHAEGRTRPQHF. CDR3 nucleotides: TGTGCCAGCCACGCGGAAGGGAGGACTCGCCCCCAGCATTTT.

As for this clone: Its ends do not fully match the called genes, so a read error is possible. The chain has TRBV6-2 or TRBV6-3 and TRBJ1-5, with TRBD1 matching 9 bases. Germline assignment: CDR1 MNHEY and CDR2 SVGEGT. The CDR3 length is 14 residues. The CDR3 reads CASGYRGLGQPQHF. CDR3 sequence (DNA): TGTGCCAGCGGTTACAGGGGGCTAGGACAGCCCCAGCATTTT.

The chain employs TRBV28 and TRBJ2-1; unclear D gene. Trimming cost V 6 bases and J 7 bases, with 19 bases left between them. The CDR3 totals 15 residues. The germline V gene encodes CDR1 MDHEN and CDR2 SYDVKM. The DNA of the CDR3 is TGTGCCAGCAGAACGATGGGCAGGCACAAAAATGAGCAGTTCTTC. Its protein is CASRTMGRHKNEQFF.

Details on this clone: Other DNA sequences within the sample encode an identical CDR3. V and J are TRBV28 and TRBJ2-7; 9 nucleotides agree with TRBD2. V lost 5 bases, J lost 2 bases, and 1 base stayed unmatched. The CDR3 consists of 13 residues. Germline lookup yields CDR1 MDHEN and CDR2 SYDVKM. The CDR3 bases are TGTGCCAGCAGTCCTAGCGGGACCTACGAGCAGTACTTC. Its translation: CASSPSGTYEQYF.

In this sample, this clone turned up a few times. This chain uses TRBV5-1 with TRBJ2-7, with D perhaps assigned TRBD1 or TRBD2 (5 bases each). V lost 5 bases, J lost 5 bases, and 11 bases lay in between. Germline V CDR1 and CDR2: SGHRS, YFSETQ. The length of the CDR3 is 12 residues. CDR3 sequence (DNA): TGCGCCAGCAGGGCCGTGGGGGACGAGCAGTACTTC. Protein product: CASRAVGDEQYF. Drawing the rest from reference TRBV5-1 and TRBJ2-7, the complete variable domain is KAGVTQTPRYLIKTRGQQVTLSCSPISGHRSVSWYQQTPGQGLQFLFEYFSETQRNKGNFPGRFSGRQFSNSRSEMNVSTLELGDSALYLCASRAVGDEQYFGPGTRLTVT.

This clone was seen a handful of times. This chain joins TRBV29-1 and TRBJ1-2; no reliable D call. Trimming removed 3 bases from V and 2 bases from J, with 4 bases in between. In germline, CDR1 is SQVTM, CDR2 ANQGSEA. This CDR3 region has 11 residues. CDR3: CSVDENYGYTF. The CDR3 region has the DNA TGCAGCGTTGATGAGAACTATGGCTACACCTTC. Looking up the rest from reference TRBV29-1 and TRBJ1-2 gives the full variable domain: SAVISQKPSRDICQRGTSLTIQCQVDSQVTMMFWYRQQPGQSLTLIATANQGSEATYESGFVIDKFPISRPNLTFSTLTVSNMSPEDSSIYLCSVDENYGYTFGSGTRLTVV.